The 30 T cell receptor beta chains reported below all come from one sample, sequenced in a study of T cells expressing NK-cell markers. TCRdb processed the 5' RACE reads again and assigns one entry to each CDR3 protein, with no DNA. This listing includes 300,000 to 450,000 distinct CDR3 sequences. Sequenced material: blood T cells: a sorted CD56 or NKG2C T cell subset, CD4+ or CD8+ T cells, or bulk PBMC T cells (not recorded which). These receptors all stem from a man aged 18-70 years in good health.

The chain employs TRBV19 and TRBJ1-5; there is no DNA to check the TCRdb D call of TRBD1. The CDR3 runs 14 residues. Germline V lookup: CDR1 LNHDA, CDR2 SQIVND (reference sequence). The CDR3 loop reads CASYDRGSNQPQHF.

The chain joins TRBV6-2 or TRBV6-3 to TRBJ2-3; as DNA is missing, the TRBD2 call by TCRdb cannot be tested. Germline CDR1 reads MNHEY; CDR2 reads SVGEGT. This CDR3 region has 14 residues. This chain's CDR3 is CASSYLLGQDTQYF.

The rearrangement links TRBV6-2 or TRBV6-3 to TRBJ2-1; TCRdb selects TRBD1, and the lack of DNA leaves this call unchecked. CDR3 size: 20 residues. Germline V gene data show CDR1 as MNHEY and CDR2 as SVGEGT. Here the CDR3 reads CASSPARPWPTGGAYNEQFF.

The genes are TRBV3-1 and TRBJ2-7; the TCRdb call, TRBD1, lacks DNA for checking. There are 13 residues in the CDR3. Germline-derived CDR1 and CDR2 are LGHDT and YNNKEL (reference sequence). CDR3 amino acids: CASRGAVLDEQYF.

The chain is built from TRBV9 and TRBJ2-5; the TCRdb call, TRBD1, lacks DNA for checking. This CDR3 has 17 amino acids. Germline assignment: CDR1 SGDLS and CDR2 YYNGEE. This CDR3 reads CASSERRDRDRQETQYF. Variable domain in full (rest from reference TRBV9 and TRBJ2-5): DSGVTQTPKHLITATGQRVTLRCSPRSGDLSVYWYQQSLDQGLQFLIQYYNGEERAKGNILERFSAQQFPDLHSELNLSSLELGDSALYFCASSERRDRDRQETQYFGPGTRLLVL.

CDR3 protein: CASRTRTGYNEKLFF. The chain recombines TRBV12-3 or TRBV12-4 with TRBJ1-4; as DNA is missing, the TRBD1 call by TCRdb cannot be tested. The CDR3 runs to 15 residues.

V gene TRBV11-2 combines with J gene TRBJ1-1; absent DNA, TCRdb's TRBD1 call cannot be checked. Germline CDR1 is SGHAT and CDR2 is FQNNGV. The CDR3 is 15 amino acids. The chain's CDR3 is CASSLGQGDNTEAFF.

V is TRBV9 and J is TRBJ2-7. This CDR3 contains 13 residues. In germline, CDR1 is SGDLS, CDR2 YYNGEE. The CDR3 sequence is CASSPRSLDEQYF.

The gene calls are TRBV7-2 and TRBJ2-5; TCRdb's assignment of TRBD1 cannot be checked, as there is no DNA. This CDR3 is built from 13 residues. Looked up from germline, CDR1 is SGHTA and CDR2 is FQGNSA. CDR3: CASSFRREETQYF.

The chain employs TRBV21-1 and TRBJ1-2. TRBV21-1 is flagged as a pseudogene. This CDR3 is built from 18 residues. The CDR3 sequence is CASSKELEWHKRDYGYTF.

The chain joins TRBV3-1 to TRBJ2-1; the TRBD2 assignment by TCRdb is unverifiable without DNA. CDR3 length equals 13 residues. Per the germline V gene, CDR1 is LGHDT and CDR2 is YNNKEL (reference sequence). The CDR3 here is CASSRRDFNEQFF.

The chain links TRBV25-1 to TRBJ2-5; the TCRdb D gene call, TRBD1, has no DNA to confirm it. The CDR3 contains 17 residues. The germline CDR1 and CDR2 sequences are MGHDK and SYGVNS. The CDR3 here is CASSPIFGAGAGETQYF. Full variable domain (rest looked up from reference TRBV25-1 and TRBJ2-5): EADIYQTPRYLVIGTGKKITLECSQTMGHDKMYWYQQDPGMELHLIHYSYGVNSTEKGDLSSESTVSRIRTEHFPLTLESARPSHTSQYLCASSPIFGAGAGETQYFGPGTRLLVL.

CDR3 residues: CSARDGSRPYF. The chain joins TRBV20-1 to TRBJ2-7; the D gene TCRdb calls, TRBD1, cannot be checked with no DNA. Per germline, CDR1 DFQATT and CDR2 SNEGSKA (reference sequence). This CDR3 comprises 11 residues.

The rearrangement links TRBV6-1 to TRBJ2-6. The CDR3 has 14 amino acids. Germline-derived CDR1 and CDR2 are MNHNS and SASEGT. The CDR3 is CASSRSAGANVLTF.

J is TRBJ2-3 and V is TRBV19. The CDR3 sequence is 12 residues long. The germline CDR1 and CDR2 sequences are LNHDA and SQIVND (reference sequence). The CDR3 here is CASSIRPDTQYF.

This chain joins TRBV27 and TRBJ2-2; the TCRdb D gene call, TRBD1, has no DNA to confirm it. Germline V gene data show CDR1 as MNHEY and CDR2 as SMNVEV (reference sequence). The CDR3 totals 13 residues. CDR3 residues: CASRGQFTGELFF.

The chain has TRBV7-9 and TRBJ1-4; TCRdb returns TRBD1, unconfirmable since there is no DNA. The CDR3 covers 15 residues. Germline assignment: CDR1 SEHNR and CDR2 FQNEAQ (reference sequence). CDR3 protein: CASSFGQGMSEKLFF.

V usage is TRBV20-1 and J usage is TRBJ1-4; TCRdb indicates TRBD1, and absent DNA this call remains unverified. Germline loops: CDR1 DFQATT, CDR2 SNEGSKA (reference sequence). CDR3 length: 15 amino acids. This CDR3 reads CSAFPTGGGGEKLFF.

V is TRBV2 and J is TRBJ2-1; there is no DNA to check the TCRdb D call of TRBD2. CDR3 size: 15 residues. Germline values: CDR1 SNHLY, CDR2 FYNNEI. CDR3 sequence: CASSDRTGSYNEQFF.

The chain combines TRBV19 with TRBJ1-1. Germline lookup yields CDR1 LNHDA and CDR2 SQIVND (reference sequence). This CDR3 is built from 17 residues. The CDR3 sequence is CASSSHYRGRSFTEAFF.

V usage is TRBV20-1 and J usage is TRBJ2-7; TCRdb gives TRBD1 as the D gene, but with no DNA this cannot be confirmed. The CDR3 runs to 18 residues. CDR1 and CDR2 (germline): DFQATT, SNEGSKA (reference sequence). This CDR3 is CSADYPNPVSGGAYEQYF.

This CDR3 is CASTMMPRKEEKLFF. The chain is built from TRBV2 and TRBJ1-4; TCRdb calls TRBD1, which cannot be checked without DNA. The CDR3 loop spans 15 amino acids. CDR1 SNHLY and CDR2 FYNNEI come from the germline V gene.

The CDR3 protein is CAISTGSTDTQYF. The chain links TRBV10-3 to TRBJ2-3; TCRdb names TRBD1, which stays unverified in the absence of DNA. In germline, CDR1 is ENHRY, CDR2 SYGVKD. This CDR3 spans 13 amino acids.

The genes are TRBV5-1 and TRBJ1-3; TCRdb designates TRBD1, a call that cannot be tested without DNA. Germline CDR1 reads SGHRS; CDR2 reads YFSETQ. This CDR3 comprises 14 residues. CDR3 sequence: CASTEGAIGNTIYF.

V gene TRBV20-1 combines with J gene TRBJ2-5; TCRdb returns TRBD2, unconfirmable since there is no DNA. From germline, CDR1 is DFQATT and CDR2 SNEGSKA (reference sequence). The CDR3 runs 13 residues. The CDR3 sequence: CSAGRLELGTQYF.

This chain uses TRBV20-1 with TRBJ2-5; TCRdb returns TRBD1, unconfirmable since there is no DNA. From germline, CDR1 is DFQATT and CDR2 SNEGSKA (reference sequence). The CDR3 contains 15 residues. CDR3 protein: CSAPPRRGGMETQYF.

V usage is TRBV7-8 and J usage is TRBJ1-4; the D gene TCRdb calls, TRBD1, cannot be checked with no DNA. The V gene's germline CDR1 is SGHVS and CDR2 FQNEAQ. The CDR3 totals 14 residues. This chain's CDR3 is CASSSGQGREKLFF.

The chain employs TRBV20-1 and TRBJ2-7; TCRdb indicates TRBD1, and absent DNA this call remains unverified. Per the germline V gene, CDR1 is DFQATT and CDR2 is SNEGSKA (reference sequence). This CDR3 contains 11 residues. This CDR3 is CSARVFPDNYF.

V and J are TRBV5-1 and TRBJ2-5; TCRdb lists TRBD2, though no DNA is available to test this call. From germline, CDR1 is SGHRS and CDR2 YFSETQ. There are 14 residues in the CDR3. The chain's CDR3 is CASSLERGVETQYF.

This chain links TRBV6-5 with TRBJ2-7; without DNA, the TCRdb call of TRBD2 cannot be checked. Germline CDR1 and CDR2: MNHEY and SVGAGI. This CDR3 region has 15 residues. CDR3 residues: CASSYSDGPSYEQYF.